This T cell receptor (beta chain) originates from a study of CD8+ T cells in alopecia areata. Study as a whole: Scoring of treated patients' severity used the percentage of affected scalp area.

Findings and limits, study-wide: Whether baseline CD8+ expansion is linked to response remains uncertain, given a single nonresponder. Clonality exceeded that of normal scalp in lesional scalp, most notably in alopecia totalis/universalis.

This clone was picked up a small number of times. Antigen: not known. Documented treatment: oral pan-JAK inhibitor, 5-10 mg twice daily. The CDR3 runs 16 residues. The V segment lost 4 bases and the J segment 5 bases; nucleotides outside the gene matches: 8. Germline-derived CDR1 and CDR2 are LGHNA and YSLEER. RNA extraction and reverse transcription yielded cDNA as sequencing template. Assay used: immunoSEQ multiplex PCR; TCRdb lists only in-frame clones, some missing. The sample contains some 180,000 clones, approximately 55% of which appear only once. This sequence was found in a human donor with alopecia areata. The chain is built from TRBV4-3 and TRBJ2-1; 10 nucleotides line up with TRBD2. This sample comprised CD8+ T cells sorted from blood, obtained at week 24, from a patient treated with tofacitinib. DNA of the CDR3: TGCGCCAGCAGCCCCTTTCCTAGCGGGGGTGACAATGAGCAGTTCTTC. It codes for CASSPFPSGGDNEQFF.